This T cell receptor beta chain was observed in a study of neurological immune-mediated disorders. Study context: In a group of around 34 multiple sclerosis patients, some 30 had the relapsing-remitting type and 3 had the secondary progressive type. Study-level findings and limits: No link was found between any clinical or MRI feature and the multiple sclerosis repertoire cluster. Phylogenetic grouping assigned the repertoires of 18 of 34 multiple sclerosis patients to a single cluster of related CDR3 sequences. This cluster may be a repertoire-level signature.

This CDR3 is 14 amino acids long. Germline V gene data show CDR1 as MDHEN and CDR2 as SYDVKM. V was clipped by 6 bases and J by 0 bases, with 9 bases between them. As for the cDNA, it was generated by 5'RACE with 10-nucleotide random UMIs. TCRdb reprocessed the 5' RACE reads via MiXCR and lists one record per CDR3 protein. The sample includes 50,000 to 65,000 distinct CDR3 sequences, 3% to 4.5% seen only once; the top ten take 1.5% to 2%. As concerns this clonotype: The antigen is undetermined.

The source of this sequence is a man aged 30 to 39 with multiple sclerosis. What was sequenced was PBMCs. J is TRBJ2-1 and V is TRBV28; D is possibly TRBD2 (6 bases). CDR3 residues: CASRGEVSYNEQFF. CDR3 nucleotides: TGTGCCAGCAGAGGGGAGGTCTCCTACAATGAGCAGTTCTTC.